A single sample is the source of the 5 T cell receptor beta chains below, sequenced in a study of blood T cell repertoires in COVID-19. The assay was immunoSEQ multiplex PCR, and TCRdb's table has in-frame clones only and misses some. The sample shows 150,000 to 200,000 clones, 60% to 80% of them seen only once. The sequenced sample was PBMCs or T cells enriched from blood (not recorded which). These TCRs come from a man aged 60-69 years who had been exposed to COVID-19.

The chain combines TRBV11-2 with TRBJ2-6; unclear D gene. Germline lookup yields CDR1 SGHAT and CDR2 FQNNGV. Trimming took off 3 bases at V and 4 bases at J, with 10 bases between the two ends. The CDR3 has 15 residues. The CDR3 DNA sequence: TGTGCCAGCAGCTTGAGCCGTCCCGGGGCCAACGTCCTGACTTTC. This codes for CASSLSRPGANVLTF.

The chain carries TRBV4-2 and TRBJ2-7; 13 positions agree with TRBD2. CDR3 size: 15 residues. V was clipped by 0 bases and J by 4 bases; unmatched bases: 0. Germline values: CDR1 LGHNA, CDR2 YNFKEQ. CDR3 region: CASSQETSGRYEQYF. The CDR3 DNA reads TGTGCCAGCAGCCAAGAGACTAGCGGGAGGTACGAGCAGTACTTC.

The chain has TRBV15 and TRBJ2-7, with a possible D match to TRBD2 (5 bases). The CDR3 has 14 amino acids. Trimming cost V 0 bases and J 2 bases, with 8 bases left between them. The germline V gene has CDR1 LNHNV and CDR2 YYDKDF (reference sequence). CDR3 DNA sequence: TGTGCCACCAGCAGAGATCGCGGGCCCTACGAGCAGTACTTC. This translates into CATSRDRGPYEQYF.

The chain combines TRBV9 with TRBJ1-1, with D possibly matching TRBD1 (5 bases). Germline CDR1 is SGDLS and CDR2 is YYNGEE. The CDR3 is 13 residues long. V was clipped by 0 bases and J by 8 bases, with 11 bases between them. The CDR3 reads CASSVVGPGEAFF. CDR3 nucleotide sequence: TGTGCCAGCAGCGTAGTGGGGCCAGGCGAAGCTTTCTTT.

V and J are TRBV5-1 and TRBJ2-7, with 7 nucleotides matching TRBD2. The V gene's germline CDR1 is SGHRS and CDR2 YFSETQ. CDR3 length: 14 amino acids. V shed 4 bases and J 5 bases; nucleotides not matched to a gene: 9. In DNA form, the CDR3 reads TGCGCCAGCAGCAGCGGGACGTATATACACGAGCAGTACTTC. Protein: CASSSGTYIHEQYF.